This T cell receptor beta chain was observed in a study of cytomegalovirus exposure and HLA in healthy donors. Germline-derived CDR1 and CDR2 are LNHDA and SQIVND (reference sequence). The CDR3 contains 13 residues. The ends were cut back, 3 bases at V and 6 bases at J, with 9 bases in the middle. Profiled with immunoSEQ multiplex PCR; TCRdb holds only in-frame clones, not every one. The table lists over 60,000 clones, around 95% of them singletons, with about 4.4% in the top ten. The V gene is TRBV19, the J gene TRBJ2-1; maybe TRBD2 (5 bases). The sequence derives from a young man in good health and CMV-seropositive. The sequencing sample was made of PBMCs. The CDR3 sequence: CASSIIRGNEQFF. CDR3 DNA: TGTGCCAGTAGTATTATCCGGGGCAATGAGCAGTTCTTC.